The rows below give T cell receptor beta chains drawn from one sample of a study of patients and donors after allogeneic stem cell transplantation. TCRdb reprocessed the RT-PCR reads with MiXCR, giving one entry per CDR3 protein. The data hold 400,000 to 450,000 distinct CDR3 sequences, with 16% observed a single time. Sequencing used blood, either unsorted or a sorted T cell fraction (not recorded which). These receptors all stem from a human donor who was either an allogeneic HSCT recipient or a stem cell or donor lymphocyte infusion donor (not recorded which). It is not recorded whose cells these are; they may come from a transplant donor. Each CDR3 is given with its conserved first and last residue. A D gene is named only where the DNA matches it firmly. Part of the rows lack a size; the others show once, few, many or a class for expanded clones.

>NA|NA|TRBJ2-1|TRBV20-1
TGCAGTGCTCCAGGGAGTCCCTCCTACAATGAGCAGTTCTTC
CSAPGSPSYNEQFF
>NA|NA|TRBJ2-2|TRBV24-1
TGTGCCACTAGAGAGTCAGACAGGAACACCGGGGAGCTGTTTTTT
CATRESDRNTGELFF
>few|NA|TRBJ2-7|TRBV18
TGTGCCAGCTCACCAATTGGACCACCAAACTACGAGCAGTACTTC
CASSPIGPPNYEQYF
>few|NA|TRBJ1-1|TRBV4-3
TGCGCCAGCAGCCAAGATATAGATTCTTGGAGGGTCACTGAAGCTTTCTTT
CASSQDIDSWRVTEAFF
>NA|NA|TRBJ2-3|TRBV19
TGTGCCAGTAGTATAGTACCAGGGCCGAGCACAGATACGCAGTATTTT
CASSIVPGPSTDTQYF
>NA|NA|TRBJ1-6|TRBV4-2
TGTGCCAGCAGCCAAGATGTCAGGGGCAATTCACCCCTCCACTTT
CASSQDVRGNSPLHF
>few|NA|TRBJ1-1|TRBV7-8
TGTGCCAGCAGCTTACAGCAGGGTTGGACTGAAGCTTTCTTT
CASSLQQGWTEAFF
>few|NA|TRBJ2-2|TRBV5-1
TGCGCCAGCAGCTGGTTGGGCGACACCGGGGAGCTGTTTTTT
CASSWLGDTGELFF
>once|NA|TRBJ2-7|TRBV14
TGTGCCAGCAGCTCCTGGACCGACTTTTACGAGCAGTACTTC
CASSSWTDFYEQYF
>NA|NA|TRBJ2-5|TRBV6-2/TRBV6-3
TGTGCCAGCAGTTACTTTCGGATCCAAGAGACCCAGTACTTC
CASSYFRIQETQYF
>many|TRBD1|TRBJ2-3|TRBV24-1
TGTGCCACCAGTGATGACAGGGCTGGTGATACGCAGTATTTT
CATSDDRAGDTQYF
>once|NA|TRBJ1-1|TRBV6-5
TGTGCCAGCAGTTCTACCGGGACAAAGAACACTGAAGCTTTCTTT
CASSSTGTKNTEAFF
>NA|NA|TRBJ2-5|TRBV7-8
TGTGCCAGCAGCTTAGCCCGGGGCCCATGGACCCAGTACTTC
CASSLARGPWTQYF
>many|NA|TRBJ2-7|TRBV10-3
TGTGCCATCAGTGAGTCGGGGGGCCGCTACGAGCAGTACTTC
CAISESGGRYEQYF
>NA|NA|TRBJ2-1|TRBV18
TGTGCCAGCTCACCCCCCCCCCAAGGGATCCTCAATGAGCAGTTCTTC
CASSPPPQGILNEQFF
>NA|NA|TRBJ2-2|TRBV10-3
TGTGCCCCACGTTTGGGCCTAGCAAAATCTAACACCGGGGAGCTGTTTTTT
CAPRLGLAKSNTGELFF
>NA|NA|TRBJ2-7|TRBV6-5
TGTGCCAGCAGTTACTCGTCCCCCTACGAGCAGTACTTC
CASSYSSPYEQYF
>NA|NA|TRBJ2-5|TRBV7-2
TGTGCCAGCGCCCGTCCGATGGGGGAGACCCAGTACTTC
CASARPMGETQYF
>many|TRBD1|TRBJ1-6|TRBV20-1
TGCAGTGCTAGAGATGGTCAGGGGGACTCACCCCTCCACTTT
CSARDGQGDSPLHF
>NA|NA|TRBJ2-7|TRBV7-9
TGTGCCAGCAGCTTAAGGCAGGGCAGCTCCTACGAGCAGTACTTC
CASSLRQGSSYEQYF
>few|TRBD1|TRBJ2-7|TRBV6-1
TGTGCCAGCAGTCACAGGGGAACCTCCTACGAGCAGTACTTC
CASSHRGTSYEQYF
>NA|TRBD1|TRBJ1-1|TRBV6-6
TGTGCCAGCCAGGGACAGGGTGCCGCTGAAGCTTTCTTT
CASQGQGAAEAFF
>NA|NA|TRBJ1-5|TRBV7-9
TGTGCCAGCAGCTTAGGGGTACACCCTAAGCATTTT
CASSLGVHPKHF
>NA|TRBD1|TRBJ1-2|TRBV28
TGTGCCAGCAGTTTTGGACAGGCAAACTATGGCTACACCTTC
CASSFGQANYGYTF
>NA|NA|TRBJ1-3|TRBV7-2
TGTGCCAGCAGCTTAATTCCGGGAAACACCATATATTTT
CASSLIPGNTIYF
>few|TRBD2|TRBJ2-5|TRBV9
TGTGCCAGCAGCGACAACCTAGCGGTGGGGGAGGAGACCCAGTACTTC
CASSDNLAVGEETQYF
>many|NA|TRBJ2-2|TRBV12-3/TRBV12-4
TGTGCCAGCAGCCCAGGGTCCGGGGAGCTGTTTTTT
CASSPGSGELFF
>few|NA|TRBJ1-3|TRBV5-1
TGCGCCAGCAGCCTCGGGTCCGGCGGAAGCTCTGGAAACACCATATATTTT
CASSLGSGGSSGNTIYF
>few|TRBD1|TRBJ2-2|TRBV11-3
TGTGCCAGCAGCCGGGACAGGGGAGACACCGGGGAGCTGTTTTTT
CASSRDRGDTGELFF
>NA|NA|TRBJ2-5|TRBV4-2
TGTGCCAGCAGCCCCGATCTCAGGGAGCCGGAGACCCAGTACTTC
CASSPDLREPETQYF
>many|NA|TRBJ2-7|TRBV4-2
TGTGCCAGCAGCCAAGATAGGTCGGCTAGCGACTCCTACGAGCAGTACTTC
CASSQDRSASDSYEQYF
>NA|NA|TRBJ2-5|TRBV15
TGTGCCACCAGCCTACCACGGTACAGGGAAGAGACCCAGTACTTC
CATSLPRYREETQYF
>few|NA|TRBJ1-3|TRBV7-8
TGTGCCAGCAGCATGGGAAACACCATATATTTT
CASSMGNTIYF
>NA|NA|TRBJ2-2|TRBV19
TGTGCCAGTAGTATAGATCGTTCGGCGGTCACCGGGGAGCTGTTTTTT
CASSIDRSAVTGELFF
>few|NA|TRBJ2-2|TRBV9
TGTGCCAGCAGCGTAGATGTTGGCCGGGAGCTGTTTTTT
CASSVDVGRELFF
>NA|NA|TRBJ1-4|TRBV20-1
TGCAGTGCTAGGGGGACCATGAATGAAAAACTGTTTTTT
CSARGTMNEKLFF
>NA|NA|TRBJ2-7|TRBV12-3/TRBV12-4
TGTGCCAGCAGCTTGCTCGGGACGACAGCTTACGAGCAGTACTTC
CASSLLGTTAYEQYF
>few|NA|TRBJ2-3|TRBV15
TGTGCCACCAGCAGAGAAAGGAGCACAGATACGCAGTATTTT
CATSRERSTDTQYF
>NA|TRBD1|TRBJ1-5|TRBV10-3
TGTGCCATCCGGCGGACAGGGGATAATCAGCCCCAGCATTTT
CAIRRTGDNQPQHF
>NA|NA|TRBJ1-2|TRBV3-1
TGTGCCAGCAGCCCAACCCCGGGATCTTTGAATGGCTACACCTTC
CASSPTPGSLNGYTF